Listed below are T cell receptor beta chains from one sample, sequenced in a study of T cells in Graves' hyperthyroidism and ophthalmopathy. TCRdb passed the multiplex PCR reads through MiXCR, listing each CDR3 protein once. In the table there are over 450,000 distinct CDR3 sequences, roughly an eighth of which are singletons. The material sequenced was blood. These TCRs come from a woman between 18 and 29 years old with Graves' hyperthyroidism. Each CDR3 is given with its conserved first and last residue. A D gene is named only where the DNA matches it firmly. Size is omitted from some rows. Given values are once, few, many or a class for expanded clones.

J,V,size,D,DNA,CDR3
TRBJ1-1,TRBV11-2,many,-,TGTGCCAGCAGCTTTTCGACGAACACTGAAGCTTTCTTT,CASSFSTNTEAFF
TRBJ1-5,TRBV12-3/TRBV12-4,many,-,TGTGCCAGCAGTACAATCCCCGCAGACCGTAGCAATCAGCCCCAGCATTTT,CASSTIPADRSNQPQHF
TRBJ2-1,TRBV7-9,-,-,TGTGCCAGCAGCAGCTTAGGCAGGGCCCTTTCCGACGAGCAGTTCTTC,CASSSLGRALSDEQFF
TRBJ1-6,TRBV3-1,many,TRBD1,TGTGCCAGCAGGCCCGGGACAGGGGGGTCACCCCTCCACTTT,CASRPGTGGSPLHF
TRBJ1-5,TRBV24-1,few,TRBD1,TGTGCCACCAGTGATCCACAGGGGGCAGGACAGCCCCAGCATTTT,CATSDPQGAGQPQHF
TRBJ1-1,TRBV12-3/TRBV12-4,many,-,TGTGCCAGCAGTTTTTCAGGGAACACTGAAGCTTTCTTT,CASSFSGNTEAFF
TRBJ2-1,TRBV2,-,TRBD2,TGTGCCAGCAGCGATACAGGGGTTGGTACTAGCGGGTGGGGCAATGAGCAGTTCTTC,CASSDTGVGTSGWGNEQFF
TRBJ1-1,TRBV27,many,TRBD1,TGTGCCAGCAGTCCAGGACAGGGGTTGAACACTGAAGCTTTCTTT,CASSPGQGLNTEAFF
TRBJ2-3,TRBV7-9,many,-,TGTGCCAGCAGAGGCTCCTCGTTCCACACAGATACGCAGTATTTT,CASRGSSFHTDTQYF
TRBJ2-2,TRBV6-5,-,TRBD1,TGTGCCAGCAGTTACACACCCGGGACAGGGAGAGGCACCGGGGAGCTGTTTTTT,CASSYTPGTGRGTGELFF
TRBJ1-4,TRBV11-2,-,-,TGTGCCAGCAGCCCGGACAGTGGGGAAAAACTGTTTTTT,CASSPDSGEKLFF
TRBJ2-2,TRBV14,few,-,TGTGCCAGCAGCCAAGATTCACCAGCAACCGGGGAGCTGTTTTTT,CASSQDSPATGELFF
TRBJ1-1,TRBV4-2,few,TRBD1,TGTGCCAGCAGGGGACAGGGGGCGGAAACTGAAGCTTTCTTT,CASRGQGAETEAFF
TRBJ1-2,TRBV19,-,-,TGTGCCAGTAGTCTACGGACAGACAACTTTACCTTC,CASSLRTDNFTF
TRBJ2-1,TRBV27,many,-,TGTGCCAGCAGTTTAGGGCTCCCGGGGTACAATGAGCAGTTCTTC,CASSLGLPGYNEQFF
TRBJ2-3,TRBV4-2,many,TRBD2,TGTGCCAGCAGCCAAGTGCTAGCGGGGACTAGCACAGATACGCAGTATTTT,CASSQVLAGTSTDTQYF
TRBJ1-1,TRBV12-5,many,-,TGTGCTAGTGGTCCCCTCGAGGGGGTGAACACTGAAGCTTTCTTT,CASGPLEGVNTEAFF
TRBJ2-7,TRBV6-5,many,TRBD1,TGTGCCAGCAGTTTCCCGAAACAGGGGGACTCCTACGAGCAGTACTTC,CASSFPKQGDSYEQYF
TRBJ2-2,TRBV6-6,few,-,TGTGCCAGCAGTTACCCCGGACTCGCCGGCGGCGGGGAGCTGTTTTTT,CASSYPGLAGGGELFF
TRBJ2-1,TRBV9,many,TRBD2,TGTGCCAGCAGCCCACGACTAGCGGGAGGGTCCAAGAGCTCCTACAATGAGCAGTTCTTC,CASSPRLAGGSKSSYNEQFF
TRBJ2-3,TRBV24-1,few,TRBD1,TGTGCCACCAAGGACAGGAGCACAGATACGCAGTATTTT,CATKDRSTDTQYF
TRBJ1-1,TRBV6-1,-,-,TGTGCCAGCGGAAAAGGGGAGGGAGGCACTGAAGCTTTCTTT,CASGKGEGGTEAFF
TRBJ1-1,TRBV7-2,many,-,TGTGCCAGCAGCTTTAGACAGGTCGCTGAAGCTTTCTTT,CASSFRQVAEAFF
TRBJ2-3,TRBV24-1,many,-,TGTGCCACCAGAGGAGGGGACCCTAGCACAGATACGCAGTATTTT,CATRGGDPSTDTQYF
TRBJ2-5,TRBV19,-,TRBD1,TGTGCCAGTAAAGTCCAGGGGGCGAGAGAGACCCAGTACTTC,CASKVQGARETQYF
TRBJ2-3,TRBV11-3,many,TRBD2,TGTGCCAGCAGCTTTTATGGGCGGGAGATCGCAGATACGCAGTATTTT,CASSFYGREIADTQYF
TRBJ1-5,TRBV28,many,TRBD1,TGTGCCAGCAGTTTAAGGGGGCGTAGCAATCAGCCCCAGCATTTT,CASSLRGRSNQPQHF
TRBJ2-5,TRBV2,many,-,TGTGCCAGCAGTGAGGGGCCGATCGAGACCCAGTACTTC,CASSEGPIETQYF
TRBJ1-2,TRBV9,many,TRBD1,TGTGCCAGCAGCGTAGCCGGACAGGACTGGTATGGCTACACCTTC,CASSVAGQDWYGYTF
TRBJ2-1,TRBV6-9,-,TRBD2,TGTGCCAGCAGTTACGGACTAGGGAATTACAATGAGCAGTTCTTC,CASSYGLGNYNEQFF
TRBJ1-4,TRBV19,many,-,TGTGCCAGTAGCCCCCCGGGGCTCGGCGGTGAAAAACTGTTTTTT,CASSPPGLGGEKLFF
TRBJ2-1,TRBV20-1,-,TRBD2,TGCAGTGCCCCCGGGACTAGCGGGGACTACAATGAGCAGTTCTTC,CSAPGTSGDYNEQFF
TRBJ2-1,TRBV7-9,many,-,TGTGCCAGCAGCCCCAATTGGGGTGATAGCTCCTACAATGAGCAGTTCTTC,CASSPNWGDSSYNEQFF
TRBJ2-5,TRBV12-3/TRBV12-4,few,TRBD2,TGTGCCAGCACCTCGTCTAGCGGGGGGGAGACCCAGTACTTC,CASTSSSGGETQYF
TRBJ2-1,TRBV6-1,many,-,TGTGCCAGCAGTGAACAGGGGAGATTTAGGGGTGAGCAGTTCTTC,CASSEQGRFRGEQFF
TRBJ2-5,TRBV20-1,many,TRBD1,TGCAGTGCTAGTTCCTGGGGAAGGGGGCGGGAGACCCAGTACTTC,CSASSWGRGRETQYF
TRBJ1-4,TRBV5-5,-,-,-,CASSFRDRVVGMKNCFF
TRBJ2-5,TRBV5-1,-,-,TGCGCCAGCAGCTTGGGGGTCAGGACAGACCAAGAGACCCAGTACTTC,CASSLGVRTDQETQYF
TRBJ2-1,TRBV12-3/TRBV12-4,many,TRBD1,TGTGCCAGCAGTCCGGGACAGGGTAGGAATGAGCAGTTCTTC,CASSPGQGRNEQFF
TRBJ1-2,TRBV10-3,many,-,TGTGCCACCGTACCCGGGACACAGTATGGCTACACCTTC,CATVPGTQYGYTF
TRBJ2-6,TRBV7-6,-,TRBD2,TGTGCCAGCAGCCCGGGACTAGCCCCCGGGGCCAACGTCCTGACTTTC,CASSPGLAPGANVLTF
TRBJ1-1,TRBV2,many,-,TGTGCCAGCAATACCGACAGGAACACTGAAGCTTTCTTT,CASNTDRNTEAFF
TRBJ2-1,TRBV9,few,TRBD1,TGTGCCAGCTCTATACAGGGGTACAATGAGCAGTTCTTC,CASSIQGYNEQFF
TRBJ1-1,TRBV27,many,-,TGTGCCAGCAGTTCAAATCCTAGGGTAATGAACACTGAAGCTTTCTTT,CASSSNPRVMNTEAFF
TRBJ1-5,TRBV19,few,-,TGTGCCAGTAGTACCTCCACAGATACGCAGCATTTT,CASSTSTDTQHF
TRBJ1-1,TRBV30,many,TRBD1,TGTGCCTCCTCGACAGGGCCGCTCTCTGAAGCTTTCTTT,CASSTGPLSEAFF
TRBJ2-1,TRBV18,many,TRBD2,TGTGCCAGCTCACCACAGGGCGGGAGTGTGTACAATGAGCAGTTCTTC,CASSPQGGSVYNEQFF
TRBJ1-4,TRBV6-1,-,-,TGTGCCGGCAGTGAAATTGGGGGTACGTTTGTGGTGGAAAAACTGTTTTTT,CAGSEIGGTFVVEKLFF
TRBJ2-1,TRBV12-3/TRBV12-4,-,TRBD2,TGTGCCAGCAGGGCCAGACTAGCGGGAGGGCCAAATGAGCAGTTCTTC,CASRARLAGGPNEQFF
TRBJ2-7,TRBV12-3/TRBV12-4,many,TRBD2,TGTGCCAGCAGTTTACCTCCCTGGGGACTAGCGGGAGATGAGAGTCCCGACGAGCAGTACTTC,CASSLPPWGLAGDESPDEQYF
TRBJ2-1,TRBV20-1,few,-,TGCAGTGCGCTAACCCCAGGGGCGGGAGACTACAATGAGCAGTTCTTC,CSALTPGAGDYNEQFF
TRBJ2-1,TRBV2,few,-,TGTGCCAGCAGTGAAGTAGATTGGTGGAATGAGCAGTTCTTC,CASSEVDWWNEQFF
TRBJ1-2,TRBV11-3,many,TRBD1,TGTGCCAGCAGCTCACGAGAAGGGGGCGCGTTTGGCTACACCTTC,CASSSREGGAFGYTF
TRBJ2-5,TRBV20-1,many,TRBD2,TGCAGTGCTAGGTTGGGGGGGGGAGAGACCCAGTACTTC,CSARLGGGETQYF
TRBJ1-3,TRBV5-1,few,TRBD1,TGCGCCAGCACTGCAGGAGGGGGCGCTGGAAACACCATATATTTT,CASTAGGGAGNTIYF
TRBJ1-3,TRBV9,-,-,TGTGCCAGCAGCCGACAACAACCGACCTCTGGAAACACCATATATTTT,CASSRQQPTSGNTIYF
TRBJ2-5,TRBV10-3,many,-,TGTGCCATCAGTGTTAAAGGAGAGACCCAGTACTTC,CAISVKGETQYF
TRBJ2-7,TRBV12-5,-,-,TGTGCTAGTGCCCCTACGGGGGACCAGGGGAGCTCCCACGAGCAGTACTTC,CASAPTGDQGSSHEQYF
TRBJ2-5,TRBV6-2/TRBV6-3,many,-,TGTGCCAGCAGTTACCTACACCAAGAGACCCAGTACTTC,CASSYLHQETQYF
TRBJ1-4,TRBV11-2,many,-,TGTGCCAGCAGCCGCCGCACAGGTGGTGAAAAACTGTTTTTT,CASSRRTGGEKLFF